The 18 T cell receptor beta chains reported below all come from one sample, sequenced in a study of shared clonotypes between healthy human individuals. Generated by immunoSEQ multiplex PCR, the TCRdb table keeps only in-frame clones and is missing some. The sample lists about a million clones, about three quarters occurring once. The specimen sequenced was memory CD4+ T cells sorted from blood. Described subset: CD45RA-negative fraction. The receptors originated from a man aged 18 to 30 in good health.

This clone occurred once. The chain carries TRBV25-1 and TRBJ2-5, with D possibly matching TRBD1 (7 bases). CDR1 is MGHDK and CDR2 is SYGVNS in the germline V gene. This CDR3 has 17 amino acids. Trimming took 5 bases from V and 5 from J, leaving 24 bases between them. The CDR3 bases are TGTGCCAGCAGTCCCTATGGCGGGACAGCGATGATGGAGACCCAGTACTTC. It is translated as CASSPYGGTAMMETQYF.

The gene calls are TRBV7-2 and TRBJ2-1, with TRBD2 matching over 9 bases. The CDR3 consists of 14 residues. The germline V gene has CDR1 SGHTA and CDR2 FQGNSA. The trim removed 3 bases at V and 8 bases at J, leaving 5 bases unmatched. The CDR3 sequence: CASSLLAGRDEQFF. The DNA of the CDR3 is TGTGCCAGCAGCTTGCTAGCGGGGAGGGATGAGCAGTTCTTC.

This clone was detected only a few times. The chain couples TRBV19 to TRBJ2-3; no clear D gene. Trimming cost V 6 bases and J 8 bases, with 15 bases left between them. This CDR3 has 13 residues. The germline V gene encodes CDR1 LNHDA and CDR2 SQIVND (reference sequence). For the CDR3, the DNA is TGTGCCAGTAGCACATTTTATTATAGTACGCAGTATTTT. The encoded protein is CASSTFYYSTQYF. Complete variable domain (other parts from reference TRBV19 and TRBJ2-3): DGGITQSPKYLFRKEGQNVTLSCEQNLNHDAMYWYRQDPGQGLRLIYYSQIVNDFQKGDIAEGYSVSREKKESFPLTVTSAQKNPTAFYLCASSTFYYSTQYFGPGTRLTVL.

The chain links TRBV18 to TRBJ2-1, with no clear D. Deletions cut 0 bases from V and 7 bases from J, with 16 bases between. Germline V gives CDR1 KGHSH, CDR2 LQKENI. The CDR3 sequence is 16 residues long. In DNA, the CDR3 is TGTGCCAGCTCACCACCTTCCGTTACCCGAGGAAATGAGCAGTTCTTC. Its protein product is CASSPPSVTRGNEQFF.

The chain is built from TRBV12-5 and TRBJ2-5, with 7 bases fitting TRBD2. The V gene's germline CDR1 is LGHNT and CDR2 FRNRAP. V shed 2 bases and J 5 bases; nucleotides not matched to a gene: 8. There are 15 residues in the CDR3. CDR3 sequence reads: CASGLRQGLRETQYF. For the CDR3, the DNA is TGTGCTAGTGGTTTGCGTCAGGGACTACGGGAGACCCAGTACTTC.

The genes are TRBV6-1 and TRBJ1-2; D remains ambiguous. This CDR3 is built from 12 residues. CDR1 and CDR2 from the germline V gene are MNHNS and SASEGT. The V end lost 1 base, the J end lost 8 bases, and 8 bases lay between the germline ends. CDR3 residues: CASSEETWGYTF. For the CDR3, the DNA is TGTGCCAGCAGTGAAGAAACATGGGGCTACACCTTC.

The chain employs TRBV6-5 and TRBJ2-5; TRBD2 might be the D (5 bases). Germline CDR1 reads MNHEY; CDR2 reads SVGAGI. Trimming stripped 5 bases from V and 5 bases from J, with 9 bases between. The CDR3 is made up of 12 amino acids. The CDR3 is CASSREGETQYF. DNA for the CDR3: TGTGCCAGCAGTCGGGAAGGGGAGACCCAGTACTTC.

The rearrangement links TRBV6-5 to TRBJ2-7; D unclear. Germline V gene lookup returns CDR1 MNHEY and CDR2 SVGAGI. The CDR3 is made up of 13 amino acids. The V end was cut by 4 bases, the J end by 7 bases, with 14 bases between. In DNA, the CDR3 is TGTGCCAGCAGTTCCACCCCTCAGAGGGAGCAGTACTTC. Translating gives CASSSTPQREQYF.

As to this clone: At one of its ends the junction is not consistent with the germline gene, which may arise from a read error. The chain links TRBV10-3 to TRBJ1-1; 7 nucleotides align to TRBD1. The CDR3 runs to 15 residues. Germline V gene sequence: CDR1 ENHRY, CDR2 SYGVKD. CDR3 amino acids: CAIREFDRANTEAFF. DNA of the CDR3: TGTGCCATCAGGGAGTTCGACAGGGCGAACACTGAAGCTTTCTTT.

This chain connects TRBV11-2 to TRBJ1-5; D is unresolved. The germline CDR1 and CDR2 sequences are SGHAT and FQNNGV. Between the trimmed V and J ends, which lost 1 base and 0 bases, there was a span of 4 bases. The CDR3 totals 14 residues. As DNA, the CDR3 is TGTGCCAGCAGCTTAGTAGGTAGCAATCAGCCCCAGCATTTT. Its translation is CASSLVGSNQPQHF.

V usage is TRBV7-2 and J usage is TRBJ2-1, with TRBD2 as a possible D gene (6 bases). This CDR3 region has 15 residues. Per germline, CDR1 SGHTA and CDR2 FQGNSA. V was clipped by 4 bases and J by 2 bases, with 12 bases between them. CDR3 protein: CASSSSGVAYNEQFF. For the CDR3, the DNA is TGTGCCAGCAGCTCTTCGGGAGTTGCCTACAATGAGCAGTTCTTC.

The sample holds a few counts of this clone. The genes are TRBV10-1 and TRBJ2-3; 13 bases line up with TRBD2. CDR1 WNHNN and CDR2 SYGVQD come from the germline V gene (reference sequence). The V gene end was trimmed by 7 bases and the J gene end by 0 bases; junction bases not matched to a gene: 16. CDR3 length: 20 amino acids. CDR3 protein: CASTHSRGTSGVTSTDTQYF. CDR3 DNA: TGCGCCAGCACCCACTCCAGGGGGACTAGCGGGGTTACTAGCACAGATACGCAGTATTTT.

The V gene is TRBV30, the J gene TRBJ2-7; 9 positions match TRBD1. The V gene end was trimmed by 6 bases and the J gene end by 4 bases; junction bases not matched to a gene: 10. Germline V CDR1 and CDR2: GTSNPN, SVGIG (reference sequence). CDR3 length: 14 amino acids. The CDR3 protein is CACSPTGGSYEQYF. In nucleotides, the CDR3 is TGTGCCTGCTCTCCAACAGGGGGCAGTTACGAGCAGTACTTC.

The chain recombines TRBV5-4 with TRBJ2-1; no reliable D call. The germline V and J ends were trimmed by 0 bases and 0 bases, with 7 bases remaining between them. This CDR3 contains 15 residues. Germline V CDR1 and CDR2: SGHNT, YYREEE (reference sequence). The CDR3 reads CASSLGQSSYNEQFF. The CDR3 DNA follows: TGTGCCAGCAGCTTGGGTCAAAGCTCCTACAATGAGCAGTTCTTC.

The genes are TRBV10-3 and TRBJ2-2, with TRBD1 identical over 7 bases. Germline assignment: CDR1 ENHRY and CDR2 SYGVKD. With 6 bases clipped from V and 5 bases from J, the junction kept 3 bases outside the gene matches. This CDR3 has 13 residues. The CDR3 spells CAISETGTGELFF. The CDR3 DNA is TGTGCCATCAGCGAGACAGGGACCGGGGAGCTGTTTTTT.

This clone showed up many times. This rearrangement joins TRBV5-6 to TRBJ1-3; D is possibly TRBD1 (6 bases). Germline CDR1 SGHDT, CDR2 YYEEEE. With 1 base removed from V and 0 bases from J, the gap between germline ends came to 8 bases. The CDR3 consists of 15 residues. The CDR3 sequence: CASSLRQVSGNTIYF. CDR3 DNA sequence: TGTGCCAGCAGCTTGCGACAGGTCTCTGGAAACACCATATATTTT.

The V and J genes are TRBV28 and TRBJ1-3, with D unclear. Germline CDR1 is MDHEN and CDR2 is SYDVKM. There are 13 residues in the CDR3. The ends were cut back, 1 base at V and 4 bases at J, with 5 bases in the middle. In DNA, the CDR3 is TGTGCCAGCAGTTTATACAAGGGAAACACCATATATTTT. Its protein is CASSLYKGNTIYF.

This chain links TRBV30 with TRBJ2-3; 13 bases fit TRBD2. The CDR3 is 16 amino acids. Germline CDR1 GTSNPN, CDR2 SVGIG (reference sequence). The CDR3 loop reads CAGGTSGGARADTQYF. The CDR3, as DNA: TGTGCTGGAGGAACTAGCGGGGGGGCAAGGGCAGATACGCAGTATTTT.